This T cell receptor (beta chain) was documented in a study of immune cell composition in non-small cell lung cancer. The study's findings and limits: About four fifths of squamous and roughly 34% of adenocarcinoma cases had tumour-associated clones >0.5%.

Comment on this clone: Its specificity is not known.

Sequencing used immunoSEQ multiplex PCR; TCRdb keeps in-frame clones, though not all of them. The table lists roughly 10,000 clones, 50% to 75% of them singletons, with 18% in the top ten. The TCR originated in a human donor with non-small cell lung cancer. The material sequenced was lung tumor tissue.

In nucleotides, the CDR3 is TGTGCCAGCAGCTTGAGAGGTCGATTATCTGGGGCCAACGTCCTGACTTTC. Protein product: CASSLRGRLSGANVLTF. The chain couples TRBV11-2 to TRBJ2-6; D ambiguous. CDR1 is SGHAT, CDR2 FQNNGV, per germline. V was trimmed by 3 bases and J by 1 base, leaving 13 bases between them. CDR3 length: 17 amino acids.